Below are 21 T cell receptor beta chains sequenced from a single sample in a study of shared clonotypes between healthy human individuals. Assay used: immunoSEQ multiplex PCR; TCRdb lists only in-frame clones, some missing. Of 2 million to 2.5 million clones in the sample, 85% to 95% are singletons; the top ten hold about 0.41%. The sequenced sample consisted of naive CD4+ T cells from PBMCs. Subset here: CD45RA+ positively selected. The receptor set was obtained from a man aged 18 to 29 in good health. Some clones in this sample may be carry-over from other donors' samples.

The V and J genes are TRBV7-9 and TRBJ2-7, with D possibly being TRBD2 (6 bases). The CDR3 is made up of 14 amino acids. V was trimmed by 1 base and J by 7 bases, leaving 14 bases between them. The germline V gene encodes CDR1 SEHNR and CDR2 FQNEAQ (reference sequence). CDR3 loop: CASSLEGGAREQYF. The CDR3, as DNA: TGTGCCAGCAGCTTAGAGGGCGGGGCGAGGGAGCAGTACTTC.

The chain combines TRBV7-3 with TRBJ2-1; D may be TRBD2 (7 bases). Germline assignment: CDR1 SGHTA and CDR2 FQGTGA. The CDR3 spans 14 residues. Trimming removed 8 bases from V and 8 bases from J, with 19 bases in between. The CDR3 nucleotides are TGTGCCAGCCGTCCAGCGGGACAACAGGATGAGCAGTTCTTC. This gives the protein CASRPAGQQDEQFF.

V and J are TRBV4-3 and TRBJ2-5; 12 positions match TRBD1. Germline CDR1 and CDR2: LGHNA and YSLEER. The CDR3 covers 14 residues. The V segment lost 4 bases and the J segment 4 bases; nucleotides outside the gene matches: 1. Here the CDR3 DNA reads TGCGCCAGCAGCCTGGGACAGGGGGCAGAGACCCAGTACTTC. Protein: CASSLGQGAETQYF.

CDR3 protein: CASSPPGTTAYEQYF. CDR3 coding DNA: TGTGCCAGCAGTCCTCCCGGGACTACAGCCTACGAGCAGTACTTC. This chain uses TRBV28 with TRBJ2-7; TRBD2 matches at 7 bases. V shed 5 bases, J shed 2 bases, and the junction held 9 bases outside the gene matches. Germline-derived CDR1 and CDR2 are MDHEN and SYDVKM. The CDR3 totals 15 residues.

The genes are TRBV5-8 and TRBJ2-7; 8 bases match TRBD1. Trimming at V came to 4 bases and at J to 0 bases, leaving 6 bases not matched to a gene. Germline CDR1 is SGHTS and CDR2 is YDEGEE. The CDR3 is 15 residues long. CDR3 bases: TGTGCCAGCAGCACGGGACAGGCCCTCTCCTACGAGCAGTACTTC. This gives the protein CASSTGQALSYEQYF.

The V gene is TRBV29-1, the J gene TRBJ2-1, with 7 bases fitting TRBD2. The CDR3 runs to 17 residues. Germline V gene lookup returns CDR1 SQVTM and CDR2 ANQGSEA. V shed 5 bases, J shed 3 bases, and the junction held 16 bases outside the gene matches. In DNA, the CDR3 is TGCAGCGTTCCTCCCCCGGATGGCCTAGCGGTCTACAATGAGCAGTTCTTC. It codes for CSVPPPDGLAVYNEQFF.

V and J are TRBV7-6 and TRBJ2-2; TRBD1 matches at 9 bases. Germline V gene lookup returns CDR1 SGHVS and CDR2 FNYEAQ. The V and J ends lost 1 base and 7 bases, in that order; junction bases with no gene match: 1. There are 14 residues in the CDR3. This CDR3 reads CASSLGQGVGELFF. The CDR3 region has the DNA TGTGCCAGCAGCTTAGGACAGGGGGTCGGGGAGCTGTTTTTT. The complete variable domain, with remaining parts taken from reference TRBV7-6 and TRBJ2-2, reads GAGVSQSPRYKVTKRGQDVALRCDPISGHVSLYWYRQALGQGPEFLTYFNYEAQQDKSGLPNDRFSAERPEGSISTLTIQRTEQRDSAMYRCASSLGQGVGELFFGEGSRLTVL.

This clone was counted a few times. This CDR3 is also generated by other DNA sequences in the sample. DNA for the CDR3: TGTGCCAGCAGCTTAGATCGGACTAGCGGGACCTACAATGAGCAGTTCTTC. It codes for CASSLDRTSGTYNEQFF. This chain connects TRBV11-2 to TRBJ2-1; 12 bases align to TRBD2. CDR1 is SGHAT and CDR2 is FQNNGV in the germline V gene. The ends lost 0 bases at V and 2 bases at J; junction bases unmatched: 2. The CDR3 has 17 amino acids.

The chain is built from TRBV6-5 and TRBJ1-2, with 8 positions matching TRBD1. Germline V gives CDR1 MNHEY, CDR2 SVGAGI. With 9 bases clipped from V and 10 bases from J, the junction kept 7 bases outside the gene matches. The CDR3 covers 11 residues. CDR3 sequence: CASQGAGYYTF. Written as DNA, the CDR3 is TGTGCCAGTCAGGGGGCGGGTTACTACACCTTC.

This chain links TRBV10-3 with TRBJ1-2, with TRBD1 matching 10 bases. The V gene's germline CDR1 is ENHRY and CDR2 SYGVKD. V lost 10 bases and J lost 2; bases outside the gene matches: 7. This CDR3 is 14 amino acids long. CDR3 sequence reads: CATTPGQGNYGYTF. CDR3 nucleotides: TGTGCCACGACTCCGGGACAGGGGAACTATGGCTACACCTTC.

With respect to this clone: Other DNA sequences within the sample encode an identical CDR3. The chain combines TRBV7-2 with TRBJ2-3, with 7 bases matching TRBD1. There are 14 residues in the CDR3. Per the germline V gene, CDR1 is SGHTA and CDR2 is FQGNSA. Trimming cost V 5 bases and J 0 bases; bases outside gene matches: 2. In DNA, the CDR3 is TGTGCCAGCAGCCGAGGGGGCAGCACAGATACGCAGTATTTT. This translates into CASSRGGSTDTQYF. The full variable domain, its missing parts supplied by reference TRBV7-2 and TRBJ2-3, is GAGVSQSPSNKVTEKGKDVELRCDPISGHTALYWYRQSLGQGLEFLIYFQGNSAPDKSGLPSDRFSAERTGGSVSTLTIQRTQQEDSAVYLCASSRGGSTDTQYFGPGTRLTVL.

V gene TRBV28 combines with J gene TRBJ2-3, with D tentatively TRBD2 (6 bases). Germline lookup yields CDR1 MDHEN and CDR2 SYDVKM. Deletions cut 8 bases from V and 7 bases from J, with 22 bases between. This CDR3 is built from 15 residues. In DNA form, the CDR3 reads TGTGCCAGCTTCGGAGGGCCGGTGGGTGTTTATACGCAGTATTTT. This gives the protein CASFGGPVGVYTQYF.

The chain recombines TRBV6-1 with TRBJ1-2; TRBD1 agrees at 8 bases. This CDR3 is built from 15 residues. V lost 8 bases, J lost 2 bases, and 10 bases stayed unmatched. Germline V lookup: CDR1 MNHNS, CDR2 SASEGT. CDR3 DNA sequence: TGTGCCAGCTTTGGGACAGGCGCTATCAACTATGGCTACACCTTC. It translates to CASFGTGAINYGYTF.

J is TRBJ1-5 and V is TRBV11-2; D is perhaps TRBD1 (6 bases). CDR1 and CDR2 (germline): SGHAT, FQNNGV. CDR3 length: 15 amino acids. V shed 1 base and J shed 2 bases, with 9 bases lying between them. CDR3 amino acids: CASSLVPGGNQPQHF. As DNA, the CDR3 is TGTGCCAGCAGCTTAGTCCCAGGGGGCAATCAGCCCCAGCATTTT.

The V call is TRBV6-6, the J call TRBJ2-1, with 14 bases lining up with TRBD2. The CDR3 spans 16 residues. CDR1 and CDR2 from the germline V gene are MNHNY and SVGAGI (reference sequence). V shed 6 bases and J 6 bases; nucleotides not matched to a gene: 7. The CDR3 region is CASSPGTSGSGNEQFF. In DNA form, the CDR3 reads TGTGCCAGCAGCCCCGGGACTAGCGGGAGTGGCAATGAGCAGTTCTTC.

The chain combines TRBV6-6 with TRBJ2-1, with 7 bases matching TRBD2. The CDR3 has 11 residues. With V trimmed by 11 bases and J by 7 bases, 5 bases remained unmatched. Per the germline V gene, CDR1 is MNHNY and CDR2 is SVGAGI (reference sequence). In DNA, the CDR3 is TGTGCCCTGGGGGAGGGGAATGAGCAGTTCTTC. Amino acid sequence: CALGEGNEQFF.

This clone was counted a single time. The chain combines TRBV10-3 with TRBJ2-5; D unclear. Germline CDR1 reads ENHRY; CDR2 reads SYGVKD. The CDR3 runs 14 residues. Trimming removed 10 bases from V and 1 base from J, with 16 bases in between. In DNA form, the CDR3 reads TGTGCCACCCAGAGAGCTAACACCCAAGAGACCCAGTACTTC. It yields the protein CATQRANTQETQYF.

This chain joins TRBV2 and TRBJ2-7, with TRBD2 matching 7 bases. Per germline, CDR1 SNHLY and CDR2 FYNNEI. There are 15 residues in the CDR3. V gave up 4 bases and J gave up 0 bases; unmatched junction bases: 6. The CDR3 nucleotides are TGTGCCAGCAGTGTCGGGGGGTCGAGCTCCTACGAGCAGTACTTC. Protein product: CASSVGGSSSYEQYF.

The V call is TRBV30, the J call TRBJ1-2; D gene unclear. The CDR3 loop spans 14 amino acids. Deletions cut 0 bases from V and 7 bases from J, with 15 bases between. Germline assignment: CDR1 GTSNPN and CDR2 SVGIG (reference sequence). The CDR3 here is CAWSVIGQASGYTF. The CDR3 DNA reads as TGTGCCTGGAGTGTTATAGGCCAGGCCTCTGGCTACACCTTC.

This clone was detected only once. The chain has TRBV19 and TRBJ2-7; 10 nucleotides line up with TRBD2. Germline V gene sequence: CDR1 LNHDA, CDR2 SQIVND (reference sequence). The CDR3 is 14 residues long. After removal of 6 bases from V and 1 base from J, the junction contained 3 bases not matched to a gene. Here the CDR3 DNA reads TGTGCCAGTAGACTAGCGGGACCTTCCTACGAGCAGTACTTC. It codes for CASRLAGPSYEQYF.

The V gene is TRBV6-4, the J gene TRBJ2-2; D tentatively reads TRBD1 or TRBD2 (5 bases each). CDR3 length equals 16 residues. Deletions cut 0 bases from V and 4 bases from J, with 12 bases between. Germline V gene data show CDR1 as MRHNA and CDR2 as SNTAGT. The CDR3 is CASSDSESGSTGELFF. DNA of the CDR3: TGTGCCAGCAGTGACTCGGAGTCAGGGAGCACCGGGGAGCTGTTTTTT.